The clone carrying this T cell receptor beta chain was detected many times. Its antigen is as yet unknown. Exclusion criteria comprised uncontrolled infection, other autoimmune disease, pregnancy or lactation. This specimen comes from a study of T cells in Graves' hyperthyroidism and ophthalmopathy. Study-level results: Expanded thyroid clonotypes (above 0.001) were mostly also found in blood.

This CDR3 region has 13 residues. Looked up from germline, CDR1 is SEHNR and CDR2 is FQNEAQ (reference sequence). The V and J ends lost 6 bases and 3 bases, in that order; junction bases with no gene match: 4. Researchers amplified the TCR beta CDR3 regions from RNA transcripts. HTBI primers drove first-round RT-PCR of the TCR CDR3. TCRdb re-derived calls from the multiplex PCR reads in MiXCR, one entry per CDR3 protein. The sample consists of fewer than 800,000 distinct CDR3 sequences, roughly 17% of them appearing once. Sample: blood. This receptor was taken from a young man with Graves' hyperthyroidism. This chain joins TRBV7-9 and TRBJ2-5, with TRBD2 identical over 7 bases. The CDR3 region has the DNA TGTGCCAGCAGTTGGGAGGGAAAAGAGACCCAGTACTTC. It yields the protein CASSWEGKETQYF.